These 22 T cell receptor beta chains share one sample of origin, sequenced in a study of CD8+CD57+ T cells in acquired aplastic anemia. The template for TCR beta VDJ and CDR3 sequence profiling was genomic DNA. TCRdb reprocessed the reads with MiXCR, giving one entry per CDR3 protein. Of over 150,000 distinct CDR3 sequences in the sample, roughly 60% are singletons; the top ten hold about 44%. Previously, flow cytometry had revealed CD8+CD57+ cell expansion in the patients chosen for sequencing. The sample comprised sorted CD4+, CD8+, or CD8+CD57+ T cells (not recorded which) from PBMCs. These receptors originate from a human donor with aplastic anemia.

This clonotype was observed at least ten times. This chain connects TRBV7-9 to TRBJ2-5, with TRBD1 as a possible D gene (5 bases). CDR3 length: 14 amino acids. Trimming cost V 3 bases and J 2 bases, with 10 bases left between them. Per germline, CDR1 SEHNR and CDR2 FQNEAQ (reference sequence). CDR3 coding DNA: TGTGCCAGCAGCTTTTTTGACAGTCAAGAGACCCAGTACTTC. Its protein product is CASSFFDSQETQYF.

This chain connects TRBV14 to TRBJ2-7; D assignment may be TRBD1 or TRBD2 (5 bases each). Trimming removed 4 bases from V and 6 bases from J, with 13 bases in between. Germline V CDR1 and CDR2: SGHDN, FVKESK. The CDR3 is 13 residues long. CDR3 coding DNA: TGTGCCAGCAGCCGAAATACAGGAGGCGAGCAGTACTTC. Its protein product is CASSRNTGGEQYF.

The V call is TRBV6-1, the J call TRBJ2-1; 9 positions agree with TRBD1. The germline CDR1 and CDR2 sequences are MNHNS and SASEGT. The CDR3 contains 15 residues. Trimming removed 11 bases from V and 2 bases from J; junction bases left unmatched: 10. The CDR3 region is CAHKGGTGPYNEQFF. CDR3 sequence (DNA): TGTGCCCACAAGGGGGGGACAGGGCCCTACAATGAGCAGTTCTTC.

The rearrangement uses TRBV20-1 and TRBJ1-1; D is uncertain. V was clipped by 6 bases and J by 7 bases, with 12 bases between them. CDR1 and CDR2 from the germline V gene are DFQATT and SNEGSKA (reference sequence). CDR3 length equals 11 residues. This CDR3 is CSAARGIEAFF. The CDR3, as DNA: TGCAGTGCCGCCCGCGGAATTGAAGCTTTCTTT.

CDR3 sequence (DNA): TGTGCCACCCTAAGATTAGGCTCCTACGAGCAGTACTTC. This gives the protein CATLRLGSYEQYF. The chain combines TRBV6-5 with TRBJ2-5; D remains unclear. Near its end, the DNA agrees better with TRBJ2-7, so the J call may be wrong. The CDR3 covers 13 residues. Germline V gene sequence: CDR1 MNHEY, CDR2 SVGAGI.

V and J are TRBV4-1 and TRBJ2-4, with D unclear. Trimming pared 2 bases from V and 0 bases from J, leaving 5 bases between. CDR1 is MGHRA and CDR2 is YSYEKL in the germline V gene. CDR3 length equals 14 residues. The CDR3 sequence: CASSQLTAKNIQYF. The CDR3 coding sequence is TGCGCCAGCAGCCAACTCACAGCCAAAAACATTCAGTACTTC.

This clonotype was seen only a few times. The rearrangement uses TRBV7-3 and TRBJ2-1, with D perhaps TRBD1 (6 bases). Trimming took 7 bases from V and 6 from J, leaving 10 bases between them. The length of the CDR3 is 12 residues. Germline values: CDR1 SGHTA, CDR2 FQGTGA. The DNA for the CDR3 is TGTGCCAGCATTACAGGGTCCAATGAGCAGTTCTTC. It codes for CASITGSNEQFF.

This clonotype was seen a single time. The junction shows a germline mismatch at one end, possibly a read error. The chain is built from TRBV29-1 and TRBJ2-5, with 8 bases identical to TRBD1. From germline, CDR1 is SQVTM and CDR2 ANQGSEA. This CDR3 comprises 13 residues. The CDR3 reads CSVRQGKGETRYF. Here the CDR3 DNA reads TGCAGCGTTAGACAGGGGAAGGGGGAGACCCGGTACTTC.

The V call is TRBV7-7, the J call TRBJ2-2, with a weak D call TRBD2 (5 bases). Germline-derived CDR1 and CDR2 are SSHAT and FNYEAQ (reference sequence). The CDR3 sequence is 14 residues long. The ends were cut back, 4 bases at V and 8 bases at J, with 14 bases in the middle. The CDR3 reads CASSSRSPGGELFF. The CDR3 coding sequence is TGTGCCAGCAGCTCCAGATCCCCGGGAGGGGAGCTGTTTTTT.

In nucleotides, the CDR3 is TGCAGTGCTAGAGATTCTTCCCGGCCGAACTATGGCTACACCTTC. It translates to CSARDSSRPNYGYTF. The V and J genes are TRBV20-1 and TRBJ1-2; D gene unclear. This CDR3 is built from 15 residues. Trimming stripped 0 bases from V and 2 bases from J, with 13 bases between. Germline loops: CDR1 DFQATT, CDR2 SNEGSKA (reference sequence).

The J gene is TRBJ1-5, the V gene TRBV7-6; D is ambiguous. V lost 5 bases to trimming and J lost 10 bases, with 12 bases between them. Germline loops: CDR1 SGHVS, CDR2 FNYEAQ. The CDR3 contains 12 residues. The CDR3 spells CASSTLTDPQHF. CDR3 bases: TGTGCCAGCAGCACGCTTACAGATCCCCAGCATTTT.

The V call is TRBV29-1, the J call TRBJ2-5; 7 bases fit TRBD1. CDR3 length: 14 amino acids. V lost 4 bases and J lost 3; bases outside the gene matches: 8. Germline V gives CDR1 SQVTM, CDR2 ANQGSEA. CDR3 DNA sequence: TGCAGCGTTGGCCCCGGGACAGACGAAGAGACCCAGTACTTC. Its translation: CSVGPGTDEETQYF. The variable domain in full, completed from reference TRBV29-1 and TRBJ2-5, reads SAVISQKPSRDICQRGTSLTIQCQVDSQVTMMFWYRQQPGQSLTLIATANQGSEATYESGFVIDKFPISRPNLTFSTLTVSNMSPEDSSIYLCSVGPGTDEETQYFGPGTRLLVL.

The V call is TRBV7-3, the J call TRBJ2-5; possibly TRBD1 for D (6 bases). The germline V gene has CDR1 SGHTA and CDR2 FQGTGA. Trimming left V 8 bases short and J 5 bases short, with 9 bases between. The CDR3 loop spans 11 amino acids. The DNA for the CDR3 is TGTGCCAGCCAGGGGATGGAGACCCAGTACTTC. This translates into CASQGMETQYF. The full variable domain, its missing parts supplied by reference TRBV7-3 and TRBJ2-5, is GAGVSQTPSNKVTEKGKYVELRCDPISGHTALYWYRQSLGQGPEFLIYFQGTGAADDSGLPNDRFFAVRPEGSVSTLKIQRTERGDSAVYLCASQGMETQYFGPGTRLLVL.

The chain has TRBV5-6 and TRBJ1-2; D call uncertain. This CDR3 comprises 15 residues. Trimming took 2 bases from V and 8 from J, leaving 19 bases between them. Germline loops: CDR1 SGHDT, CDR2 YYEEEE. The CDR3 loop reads CASSFPAEGRWGYTF. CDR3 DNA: TGTGCCAGCAGCTTCCCGGCGGAGGGTCGGTGGGGCTACACCTTC.

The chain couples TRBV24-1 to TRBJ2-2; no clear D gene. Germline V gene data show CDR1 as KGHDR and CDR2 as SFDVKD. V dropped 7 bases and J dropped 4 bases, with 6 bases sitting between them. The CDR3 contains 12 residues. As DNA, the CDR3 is TGTGCCACCAGGGATCCCACCGGGGAGCTGTTTTTT. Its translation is CATRDPTGELFF.

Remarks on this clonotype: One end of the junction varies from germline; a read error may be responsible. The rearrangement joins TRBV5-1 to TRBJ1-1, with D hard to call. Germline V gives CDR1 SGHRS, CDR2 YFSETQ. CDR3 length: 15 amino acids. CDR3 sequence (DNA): TGTGCCAGCAGCCGAAGTGGGCCGGGTGGCACTGAAGCTTTCTTT. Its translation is CASSRSGPGGTEAFF.

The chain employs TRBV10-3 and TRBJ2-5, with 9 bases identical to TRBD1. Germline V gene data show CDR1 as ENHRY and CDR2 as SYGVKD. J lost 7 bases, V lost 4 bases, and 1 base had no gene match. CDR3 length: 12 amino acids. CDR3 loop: CAISGQGGTQYF. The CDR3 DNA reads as TGTGCCATCAGTGGACAGGGGGGGACCCAGTACTTC.

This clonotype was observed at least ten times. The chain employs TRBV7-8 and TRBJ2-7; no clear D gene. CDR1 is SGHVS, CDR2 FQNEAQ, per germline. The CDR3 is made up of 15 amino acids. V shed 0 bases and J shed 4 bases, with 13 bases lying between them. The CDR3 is CASSLASSSVYEQYF. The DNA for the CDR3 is TGTGCCAGCAGCTTAGCGAGTTCCAGCGTATACGAGCAGTACTTC.

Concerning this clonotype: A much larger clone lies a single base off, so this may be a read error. In DNA form, the CDR3 reads TGTGCCAGCAGCCAGGGACAGATAGATCAGCCCAAGCATTTT. Its protein product is CASSQGQIDQPKHF. V and J are TRBV7-9 and TRBJ1-5; the match to TRBD1 covers 7 bases. CDR1 SEHNR and CDR2 FQNEAQ come from the germline V gene (reference sequence). This CDR3 is 14 amino acids long.

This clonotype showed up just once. As DNA, the CDR3 is TGTGCCATCAGGGGGACACTTCCCCCGGCAGACTATGGCTACACCTTC. Translated, it gives CAIRGTLPPADYGYTF. The chain has TRBV10-3 and TRBJ1-2, with D maybe TRBD1 (6 bases). The V end was cut by 6 bases, the J end by 3 bases, with 20 bases between. The CDR3 is 16 residues long. Germline assignment: CDR1 ENHRY and CDR2 SYGVKD.

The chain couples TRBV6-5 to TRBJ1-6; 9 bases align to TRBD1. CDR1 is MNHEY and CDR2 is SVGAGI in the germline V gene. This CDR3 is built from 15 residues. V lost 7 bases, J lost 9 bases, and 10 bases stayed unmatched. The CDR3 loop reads CASTARDRVVSPLHF. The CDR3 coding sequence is TGTGCCAGCACCGCCCGGGACAGGGTCGTTTCACCCCTCCACTTT.

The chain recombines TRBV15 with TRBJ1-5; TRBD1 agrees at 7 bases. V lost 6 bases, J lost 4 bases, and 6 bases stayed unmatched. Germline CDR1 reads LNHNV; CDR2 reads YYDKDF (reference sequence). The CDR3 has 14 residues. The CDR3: CATSAGQENQPQHF. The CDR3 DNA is TGTGCCACCAGTGCAGGACAGGAGAATCAGCCCCAGCATTTT.